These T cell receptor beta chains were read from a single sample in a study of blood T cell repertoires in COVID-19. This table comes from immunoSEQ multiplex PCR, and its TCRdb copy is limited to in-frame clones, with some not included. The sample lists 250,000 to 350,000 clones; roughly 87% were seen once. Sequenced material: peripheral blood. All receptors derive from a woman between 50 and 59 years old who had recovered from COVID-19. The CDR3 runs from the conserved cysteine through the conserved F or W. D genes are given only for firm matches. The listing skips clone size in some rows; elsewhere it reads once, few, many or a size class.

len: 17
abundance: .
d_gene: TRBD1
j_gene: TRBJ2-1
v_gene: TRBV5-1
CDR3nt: TGCGCCAGCAGCTTTTTACAGGGCAGGGGGTCTTTTGATGAGCAGTTCTTC
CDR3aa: CASSFLQGRGSFDEQFF

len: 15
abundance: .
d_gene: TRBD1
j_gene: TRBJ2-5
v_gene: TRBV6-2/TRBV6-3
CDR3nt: TGTGCCAGCAGACCTCAGGGGGCGGCCCAAGAGACCCAGTACTTC
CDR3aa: CASRPQGAAQETQYF

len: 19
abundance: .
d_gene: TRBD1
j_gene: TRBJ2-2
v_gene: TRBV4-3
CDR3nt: TGCGCCAGCAGCCAAGATTTGTACAGGGGGATCGCGAACACCGGGGAGCTGTTTTTT
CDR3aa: CASSQDLYRGIANTGELFF

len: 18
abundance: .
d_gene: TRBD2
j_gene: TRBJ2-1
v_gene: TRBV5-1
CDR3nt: TGCGCCAGCAGCGCGCCGACTAGCGGGCCTACTCTTTACAATGAGCAGTTCTTC
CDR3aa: CASSAPTSGPTLYNEQFF

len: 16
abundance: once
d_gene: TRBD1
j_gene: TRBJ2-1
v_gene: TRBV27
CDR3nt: TGTGCCACCTTACGTAGGGGGACAGGCTCCTACAATGAGCAGTTCTTC
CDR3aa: CATLRRGTGSYNEQFF

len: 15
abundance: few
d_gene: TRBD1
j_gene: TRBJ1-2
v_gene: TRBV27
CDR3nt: TGTGCCAGCAGTTTGACCGCGACAGGGTTCTATGGCTACACCTTC
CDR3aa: CASSLTATGFYGYTF

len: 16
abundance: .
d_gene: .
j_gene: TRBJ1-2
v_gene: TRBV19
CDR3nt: TGTGCCAGTAGTATAGGAGGAGTCGGCGGGAGCTATGGCTACACCTTC
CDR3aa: CASSIGGVGGSYGYTF

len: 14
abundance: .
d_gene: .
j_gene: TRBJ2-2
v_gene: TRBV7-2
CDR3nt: TGTGCCAGCAGCTTACAACAGCACACCGGGGAGCTGTTTTTT
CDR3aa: CASSLQQHTGELFF

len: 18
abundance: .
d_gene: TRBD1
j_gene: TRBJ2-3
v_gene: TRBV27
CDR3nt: TGTGCCAGCAGCACTTCGCATCTCACAGGGGGCGATCAAAATACGCAGTATTTT
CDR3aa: CASSTSHLTGGDQNTQYF

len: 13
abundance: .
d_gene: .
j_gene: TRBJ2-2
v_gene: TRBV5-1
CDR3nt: TGCGCCAGCAGCTTGTCAGGCCTCGGGGAGCTGTTTTTT
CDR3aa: CASSLSGLGELFF

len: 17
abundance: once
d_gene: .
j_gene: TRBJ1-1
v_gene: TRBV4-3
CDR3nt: TGCGCCAGCAGCCAAGATTACGGCGGCCGGATGAACACTGAAGCTTTCTTT
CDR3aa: CASSQDYGGRMNTEAFF

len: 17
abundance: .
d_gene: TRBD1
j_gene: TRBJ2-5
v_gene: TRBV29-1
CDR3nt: TGCAGCGTTAAAGGACAGGGTGTTCGAAAGAATTGGGAGACCCAGTACTTC
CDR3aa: CSVKGQGVRKNWETQYF

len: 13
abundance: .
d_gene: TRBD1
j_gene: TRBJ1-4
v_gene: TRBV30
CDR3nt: TGTGCCTGGGAAGGGACAGGGAGAGAGAAACTGTTTTTT
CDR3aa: CAWEGTGREKLFF

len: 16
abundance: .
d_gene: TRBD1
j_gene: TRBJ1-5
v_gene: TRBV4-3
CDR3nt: TGCGCCAGCAGCCAAGATTCAGGGGGCTCGGGTCAGCCCCAGCATTTT
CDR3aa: CASSQDSGGSGQPQHF

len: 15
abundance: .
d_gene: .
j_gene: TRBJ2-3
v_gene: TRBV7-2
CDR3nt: TGTGCCAGCAGCCAGCCGACCAGCGGGTGGGATACGCAGTATTTT
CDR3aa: CASSQPTSGWDTQYF

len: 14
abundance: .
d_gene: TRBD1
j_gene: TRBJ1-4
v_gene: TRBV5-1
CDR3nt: TGCGCCAGCAGCCTGGACAGGTTCAATGAAAAACTGTTTTTT
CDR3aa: CASSLDRFNEKLFF

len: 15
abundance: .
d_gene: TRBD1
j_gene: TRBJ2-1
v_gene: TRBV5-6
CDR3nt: TGTGCCAGCAGCTTTCCGGGACAGGTATACAATGAGCAGTTCTTC
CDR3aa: CASSFPGQVYNEQFF

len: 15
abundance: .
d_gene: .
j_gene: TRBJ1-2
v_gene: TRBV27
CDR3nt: TGTGCCAGCAGTCAGGCTTTCACAGGGAGGGATGGCTACACCTTC
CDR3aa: CASSQAFTGRDGYTF

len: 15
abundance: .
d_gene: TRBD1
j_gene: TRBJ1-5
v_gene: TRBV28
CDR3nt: TGTGCCACGCACCTTAACAGGGGTTTCGATCAGCCCCAGCATTTT
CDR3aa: CATHLNRGFDQPQHF

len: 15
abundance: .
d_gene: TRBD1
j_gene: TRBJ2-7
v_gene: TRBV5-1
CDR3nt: TGCGCCAGCAGCACCATGCCGGGACAGGGGGGAGAGCAGTACTTC
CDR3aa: CASSTMPGQGGEQYF

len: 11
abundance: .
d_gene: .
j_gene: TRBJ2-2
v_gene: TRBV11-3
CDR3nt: TGTGCCAGCGGCCTTATGGGGGAGCTGTTTTTT
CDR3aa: CASGLMGELFF

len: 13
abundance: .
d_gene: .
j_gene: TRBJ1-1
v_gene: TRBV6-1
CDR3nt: TGTGCCAGCAGTTTAAAAGAGGCCACTGAAGCTTTCTTT
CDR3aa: CASSLKEATEAFF

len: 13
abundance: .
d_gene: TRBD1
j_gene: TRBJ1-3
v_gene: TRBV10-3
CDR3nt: TGTGCCACTCGGACAGGGACTGGAAACACCATATATTTT
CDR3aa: CATRTGTGNTIYF

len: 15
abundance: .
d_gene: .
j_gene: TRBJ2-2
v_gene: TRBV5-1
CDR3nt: TGCGCCAGCAGCTTGCGGGCAGGGGACACCGGGGAGCTGTTTTTT
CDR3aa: CASSLRAGDTGELFF

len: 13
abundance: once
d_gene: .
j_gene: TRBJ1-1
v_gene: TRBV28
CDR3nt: TGTGCCAGCAGTTTCGGGGGTTACGGTAAAGCTTTCTTT
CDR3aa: CASSFGGYGKAFF